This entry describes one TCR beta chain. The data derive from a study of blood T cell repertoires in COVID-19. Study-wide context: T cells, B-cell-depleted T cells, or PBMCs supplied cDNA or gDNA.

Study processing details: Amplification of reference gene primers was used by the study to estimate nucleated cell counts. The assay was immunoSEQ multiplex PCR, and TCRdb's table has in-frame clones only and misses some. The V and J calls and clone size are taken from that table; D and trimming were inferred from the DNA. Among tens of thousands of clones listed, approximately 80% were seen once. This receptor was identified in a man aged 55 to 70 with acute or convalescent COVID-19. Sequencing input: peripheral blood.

CDR3 sequence (DNA): TGTGCCAGCAGCGCCCGGACAGCGAATAATTCACCCCTCCACTTT. This sequence encodes CASSARTANNSPLHF. This chain connects TRBV5-5 to TRBJ1-6; D may be TRBD1 (6 bases). Trimming pared 4 bases from V and 5 bases from J, leaving 13 bases between. This CDR3 contains 15 residues. Per germline, CDR1 SGHKS and CDR2 YYEKEE (reference sequence).